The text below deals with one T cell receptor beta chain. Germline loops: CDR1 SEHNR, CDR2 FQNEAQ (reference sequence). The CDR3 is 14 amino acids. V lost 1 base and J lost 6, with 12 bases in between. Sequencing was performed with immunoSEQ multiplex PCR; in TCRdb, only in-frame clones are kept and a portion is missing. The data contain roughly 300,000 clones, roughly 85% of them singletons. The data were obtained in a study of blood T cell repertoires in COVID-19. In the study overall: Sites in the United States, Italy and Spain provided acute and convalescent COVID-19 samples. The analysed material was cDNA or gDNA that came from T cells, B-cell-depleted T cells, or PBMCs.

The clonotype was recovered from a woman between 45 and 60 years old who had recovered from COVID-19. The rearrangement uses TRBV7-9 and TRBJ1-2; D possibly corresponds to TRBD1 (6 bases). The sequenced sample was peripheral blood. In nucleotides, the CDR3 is TGTGCCAGCAGCTTAGGATCAGGGGTTAATGGCTACACCTTC. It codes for CASSLGSGVNGYTF.